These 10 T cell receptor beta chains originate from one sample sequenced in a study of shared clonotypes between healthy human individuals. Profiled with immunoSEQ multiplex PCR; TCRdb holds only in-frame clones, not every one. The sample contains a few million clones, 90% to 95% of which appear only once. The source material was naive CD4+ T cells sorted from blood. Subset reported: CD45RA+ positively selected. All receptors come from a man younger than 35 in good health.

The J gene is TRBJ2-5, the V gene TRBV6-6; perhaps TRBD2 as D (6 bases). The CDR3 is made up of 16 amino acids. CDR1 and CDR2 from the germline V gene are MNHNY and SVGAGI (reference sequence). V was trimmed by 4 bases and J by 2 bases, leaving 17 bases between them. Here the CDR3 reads CASSFSGGLYQETQYF. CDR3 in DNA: TGTGCCAGCAGTTTTTCTGGGGGACTGTATCAAGAGACCCAGTACTTC.

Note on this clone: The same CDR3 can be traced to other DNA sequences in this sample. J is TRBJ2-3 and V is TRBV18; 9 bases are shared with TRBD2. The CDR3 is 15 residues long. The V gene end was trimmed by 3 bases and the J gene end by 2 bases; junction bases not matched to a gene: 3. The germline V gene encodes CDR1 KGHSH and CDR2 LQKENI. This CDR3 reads CASSPLAGTTDTQYF. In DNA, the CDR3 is TGTGCCAGCTCACCCCTAGCGGGGACCACAGATACGCAGTATTTT.

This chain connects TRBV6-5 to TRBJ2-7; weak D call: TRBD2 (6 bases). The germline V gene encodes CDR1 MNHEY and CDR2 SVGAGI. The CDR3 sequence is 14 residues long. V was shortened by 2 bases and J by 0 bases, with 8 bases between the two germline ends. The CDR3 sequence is CASSYVTSSYEQYF. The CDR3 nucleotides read TGTGCCAGCAGTTACGTGACTAGCTCCTACGAGCAGTACTTC.

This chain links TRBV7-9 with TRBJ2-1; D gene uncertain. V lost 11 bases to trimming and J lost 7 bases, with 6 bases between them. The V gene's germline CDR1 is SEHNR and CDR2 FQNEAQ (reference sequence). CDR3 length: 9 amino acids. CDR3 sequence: CALMNEQFF. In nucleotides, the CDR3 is TGTGCCCTCATGAATGAGCAGTTCTTC.

The CDR3 region is CATSSHFSGRYEQYF. CDR3 DNA sequence: TGTGCCACCAGCAGCCACTTTAGCGGGAGATACGAGCAGTACTTC. The chain carries TRBV15 and TRBJ2-7; TRBD2 matches at 9 bases. The CDR3 consists of 15 residues. V lost 3 bases to trimming and J lost 4 bases; unmatched junction nucleotides: 7. Germline V CDR1 and CDR2: LNHNV, YYDKDF (reference sequence).

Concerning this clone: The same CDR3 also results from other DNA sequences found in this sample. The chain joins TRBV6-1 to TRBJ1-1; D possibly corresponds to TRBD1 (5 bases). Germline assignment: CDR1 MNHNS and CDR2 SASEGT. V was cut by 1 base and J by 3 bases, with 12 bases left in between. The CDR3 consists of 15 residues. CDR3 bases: TGTGCCAGCAGTGAAGTAGGGAGGGGAGACACTGAAGCTTTCTTT. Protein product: CASSEVGRGDTEAFF.

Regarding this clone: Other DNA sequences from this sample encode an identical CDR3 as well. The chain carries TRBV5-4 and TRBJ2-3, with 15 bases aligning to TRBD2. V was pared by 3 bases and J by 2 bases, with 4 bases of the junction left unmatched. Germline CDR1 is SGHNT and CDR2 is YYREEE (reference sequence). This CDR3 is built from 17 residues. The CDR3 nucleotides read TGTGCCAGCAGCTCAGGGACTAGCGGGGGGTCCACAGATACGCAGTATTTT. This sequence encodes CASSSGTSGGSTDTQYF.

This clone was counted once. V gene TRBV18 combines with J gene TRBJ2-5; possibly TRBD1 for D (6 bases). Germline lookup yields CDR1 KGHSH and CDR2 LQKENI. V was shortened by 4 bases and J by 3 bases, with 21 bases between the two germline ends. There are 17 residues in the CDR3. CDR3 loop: CASSQVSHPGVKETQYF. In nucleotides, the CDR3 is TGTGCCAGCTCACAGGTGTCGCACCCAGGGGTAAAAGAGACCCAGTACTTC.

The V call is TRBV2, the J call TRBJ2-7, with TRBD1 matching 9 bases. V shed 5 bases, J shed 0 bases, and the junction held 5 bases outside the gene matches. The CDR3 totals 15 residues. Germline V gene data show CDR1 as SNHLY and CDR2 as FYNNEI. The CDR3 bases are TGTGCCAGCAGTTCCGACAGGGGGGTCTCCTACGAGCAGTACTTC. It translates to CASSSDRGVSYEQYF.

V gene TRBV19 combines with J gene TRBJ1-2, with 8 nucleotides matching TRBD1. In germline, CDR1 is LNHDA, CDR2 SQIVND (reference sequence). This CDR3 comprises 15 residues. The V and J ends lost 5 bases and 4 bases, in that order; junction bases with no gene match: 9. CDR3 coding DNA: TGTGCCAGTAGTCTCGGGACAGGTCTACGCTATGGCTACACCTTC. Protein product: CASSLGTGLRYGYTF. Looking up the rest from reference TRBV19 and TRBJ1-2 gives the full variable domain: DGGITQSPKYLFRKEGQNVTLSCEQNLNHDAMYWYRQDPGQGLRLIYYSQIVNDFQKGDIAEGYSVSREKKESFPLTVTSAQKNPTAFYLCASSLGTGLRYGYTFGSGTRLTVV.